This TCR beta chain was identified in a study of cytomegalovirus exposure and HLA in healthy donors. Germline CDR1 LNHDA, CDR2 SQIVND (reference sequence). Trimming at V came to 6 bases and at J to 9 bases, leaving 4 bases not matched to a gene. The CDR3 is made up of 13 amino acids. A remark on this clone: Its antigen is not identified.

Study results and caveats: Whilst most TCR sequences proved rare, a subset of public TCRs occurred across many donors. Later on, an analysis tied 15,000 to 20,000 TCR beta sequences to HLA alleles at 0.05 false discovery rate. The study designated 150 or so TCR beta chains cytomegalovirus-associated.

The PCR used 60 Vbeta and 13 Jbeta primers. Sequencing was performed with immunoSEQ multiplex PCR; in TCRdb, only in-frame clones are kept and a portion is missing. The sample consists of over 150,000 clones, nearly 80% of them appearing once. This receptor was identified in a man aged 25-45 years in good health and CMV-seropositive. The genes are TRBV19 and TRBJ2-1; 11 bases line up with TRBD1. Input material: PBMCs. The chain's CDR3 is CASRGQGVGEQFF. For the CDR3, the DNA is TGTGCCAGTAGGGGACAGGGGGTCGGTGAGCAGTTCTTC.